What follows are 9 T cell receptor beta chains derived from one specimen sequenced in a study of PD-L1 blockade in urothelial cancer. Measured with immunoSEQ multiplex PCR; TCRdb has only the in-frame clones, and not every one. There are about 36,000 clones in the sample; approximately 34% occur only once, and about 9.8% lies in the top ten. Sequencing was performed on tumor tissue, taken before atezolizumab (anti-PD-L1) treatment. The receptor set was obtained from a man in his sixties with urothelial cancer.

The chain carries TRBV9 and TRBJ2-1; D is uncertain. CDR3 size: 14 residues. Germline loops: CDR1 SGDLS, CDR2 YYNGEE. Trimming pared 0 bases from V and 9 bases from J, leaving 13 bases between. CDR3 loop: CASSVGHLGGEQFF. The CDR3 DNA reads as TGTGCCAGCAGCGTAGGCCATCTGGGCGGTGAGCAGTTCTTC.

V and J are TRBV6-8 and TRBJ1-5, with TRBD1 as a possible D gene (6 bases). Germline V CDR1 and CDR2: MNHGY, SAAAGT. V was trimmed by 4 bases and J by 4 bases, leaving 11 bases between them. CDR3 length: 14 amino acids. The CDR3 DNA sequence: TGTGCCAGCAGTTCACAGGGTAGGAATCAGCCCCAGCATTTT. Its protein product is CASSSQGRNQPQHF.

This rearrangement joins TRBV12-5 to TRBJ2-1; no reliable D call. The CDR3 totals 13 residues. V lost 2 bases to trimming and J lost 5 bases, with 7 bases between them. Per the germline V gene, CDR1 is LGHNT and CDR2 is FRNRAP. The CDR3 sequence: CASGLYADNEQFF. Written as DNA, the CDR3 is TGTGCTAGTGGTTTGTACGCAGACAATGAGCAGTTCTTC.

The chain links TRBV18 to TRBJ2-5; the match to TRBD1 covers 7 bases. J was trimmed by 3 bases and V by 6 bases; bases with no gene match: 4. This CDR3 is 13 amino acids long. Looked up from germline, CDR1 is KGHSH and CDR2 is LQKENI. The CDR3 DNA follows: TGTGCCAGCTCGACCGGGACAGAAGAGACCCAGTACTTC. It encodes CASSTGTEETQYF. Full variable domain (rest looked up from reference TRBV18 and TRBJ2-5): NAGVMQNPRHLVRRRGQEARLRCSPMKGHSHVYWYRQLPEEGLKFMVYLQKENIIDESGMPKERFSAEFPKEGPSILRIQQVVRGDSAAYFCASSTGTEETQYFGPGTRLLVL.

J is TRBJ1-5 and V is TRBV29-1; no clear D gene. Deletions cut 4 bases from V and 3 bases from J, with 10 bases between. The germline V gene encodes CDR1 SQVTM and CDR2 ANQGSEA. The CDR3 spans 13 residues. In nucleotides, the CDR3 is TGCAGCGTTGGAGGAGGGTTCAATCAGCCCCAGCATTTT. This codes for CSVGGGFNQPQHF.

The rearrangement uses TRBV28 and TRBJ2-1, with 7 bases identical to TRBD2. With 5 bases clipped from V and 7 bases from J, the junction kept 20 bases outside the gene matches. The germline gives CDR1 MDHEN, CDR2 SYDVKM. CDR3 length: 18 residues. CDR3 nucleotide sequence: TGTGCCAGCAGTCAAGGGCCAGGACTAGGAAGTTTAGATAATGAGCAGTTCTTC. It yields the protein CASSQGPGLGSLDNEQFF.

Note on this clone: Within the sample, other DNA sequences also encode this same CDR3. The CDR3 DNA reads TGTGCCAGCTCGCCAGGCAGAGATCAGCCCCAGCATTTT. It encodes CASSPGRDQPQHF. This sequence joins TRBV18 and TRBJ1-5; unclear D gene. This CDR3 spans 13 amino acids. V lost 6 bases and J 5 bases, leaving 11 bases between the germline ends. The germline CDR1 and CDR2 sequences are KGHSH and LQKENI.

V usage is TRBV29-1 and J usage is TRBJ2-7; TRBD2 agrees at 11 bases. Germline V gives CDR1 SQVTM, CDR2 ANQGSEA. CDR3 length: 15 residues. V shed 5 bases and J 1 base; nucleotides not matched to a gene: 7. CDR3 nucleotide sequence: TGCAGCGTTTGGACCGGGACTAGCGGATCCTACGAGCAGTACTTC. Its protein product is CSVWTGTSGSYEQYF.

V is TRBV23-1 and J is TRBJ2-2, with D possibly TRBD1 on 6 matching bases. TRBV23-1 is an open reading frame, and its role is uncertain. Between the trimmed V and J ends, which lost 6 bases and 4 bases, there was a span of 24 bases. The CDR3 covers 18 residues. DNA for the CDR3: TGCGCCAGCAGCCAAGCTCGAACCGGGACAATATTCACCGGGGAGCTGTTTTTT. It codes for CASSQARTGTIFTGELFF.